Here is one T cell receptor (beta chain) with its context. The antigen is not known. The source of the sample is a study of shared clonotypes between healthy human individuals. Deep-level settings were used for running the assay. Replicate PCRs for sorted subsets used about 200 ng DNA; this equaled 30,000 to 35,000 T cell genomes. TCRdb keeps only in-frame clones here, not all; method: immunoSEQ multiplex PCR. The sample has approximately 2.4 million clones; 90% to 97% are singletons. Findings of the study overall: Among several donors, about 5% of naive CD4 clonotypes were found in common.

The CDR3 extends over 17 amino acids. CDR1 is SEHNR and CDR2 is FQNEAQ in the germline V gene (reference sequence). After removal of 1 base from V and 0 bases from J, the junction contained 6 bases not matched to a gene. The V gene is TRBV7-9, the J gene TRBJ2-7, with 10 bases matching TRBD1. Sequencing was done on a sample of naive CD4+ T cells sorted from blood. Indicated subset: CD45RA+ positively selected. The receptor's source is a man between 18 and 35 years old in good health. CDR3 in amino acids: CASSLGTGGTGSYEQYF. The CDR3 DNA sequence: TGTGCCAGCAGCTTAGGGACAGGGGGAACGGGCTCCTACGAGCAGTACTTC.